Listed below are T cell receptor beta chains from one sample, sequenced in a study of T-cell memory formation after mild COVID-19. MiXCR, applied by TCRdb to the 5' RACE reads, yields one record per CDR3 protein. The sample consists of 550,000 to 700,000 distinct CDR3 sequences, 15% to 20% of them appearing once. Sequencing was carried out using PBMCs or a T cell subset sorted from them (not recorded which). The origin of the receptors is an adult woman who had mild COVID-19 (a few samples of this study predate the infection). Cell type and time point are not known. Both conserved end residues are part of each CDR3. Fields, in order: CDR3 protein, CDR3 DNA, V gene, J gene, clone size, D gene. A D gene is named only where the DNA matches it firmly. Only some rows state a clone size, as once, few, many or a class for expanded clones.

CASSLAGIFYEQYF	TGTGCCAGCAGTTTAGCTGGAATATTTTACGAGCAGTACTTC	TRBV12-3/TRBV12-4	TRBJ2-7	.	.
CATSIGDETQYF	TGTGCCACCAGCATAGGGGACGAGACCCAGTACTTC	TRBV15	TRBJ2-5	few	.
CASRLRENTEAFF	TGTGCCAGCAGACTTAGAGAGAACACTGAAGCTTTCTTT	TRBV25-1	TRBJ1-1	few	.
CASSLGLAGVGETQYF	TGTGCCAGCAGCTTAGGACTAGCGGGAGTGGGGGAGACCCAGTACTTC	TRBV7-2	TRBJ2-5	few	TRBD2
CASSLADITGELFF	TGCGCCAGCAGCTTGGCAGACATAACCGGGGAGCTGTTTTTT	TRBV5-1	TRBJ2-2	.	.
CASSRTGMNTEAFF	TGTGCCAGCAGCCGTACAGGGATGAACACTGAAGCTTTCTTT	TRBV7-9	TRBJ1-1	many	.
CSASPGGYYGYTF	TGCAGTGCTAGCCCCGGTGGGTACTATGGCTACACCTTC	TRBV20-1	TRBJ1-2	few	.
CASSEPGPNGYTF	TGTGCCAGCAGTGAGCCCGGGCCAAATGGCTACACCTTC	TRBV25-1	TRBJ1-2	few	.
CASSQGASPLHF	TGTGCCAGCAGCCAAGGGGCTTCACCCCTCCACTTT	TRBV3-1	TRBJ1-6	.	.
CSSLRGKNTEAFF	TGCAGTTCTCTCAGGGGTAAGAACACTGAAGCTTTCTTT	TRBV20-1	TRBJ1-1	few	.
CASSSSKGLAGGSYEQYF	TGTGCCAGCAGTTCCTCAAAGGGACTAGCGGGAGGCTCCTACGAGCAGTACTTC	TRBV6-5	TRBJ2-7	.	TRBD2
CASSLLQGRSTEAFF	TGCGCCAGCAGCTTGCTACAGGGCCGGAGCACTGAAGCTTTCTTT	TRBV5-1	TRBJ1-1	few	.
CSASAGAPMNTEAFF	TGCAGTGCTAGCGCAGGGGCCCCCATGAACACTGAAGCTTTCTTT	TRBV20-1	TRBJ1-1	.	.
CSARDRLGWETQYF	TGCAGTGCTAGAGATCGTTTGGGATGGGAGACCCAGTACTTC	TRBV20-1	TRBJ2-5	few	.
CASSRTGGQFYEQYF	TGTGCCAGCAGCCGTACAGGGGGACAATTCTACGAGCAGTACTTC	TRBV4-2	TRBJ2-7	.	TRBD1
CATGIAGEQFF	TGTGCCACCGGAATAGCCGGGGAGCAGTTCTTC	TRBV24-1	TRBJ2-1	few	.
CSAKREGLHEQYF	TGCAGTGCTAAGAGGGAGGGCCTTCACGAGCAGTACTTC	TRBV20-1	TRBJ2-7	.	TRBD2
CASTWGIRLQKTEAFF	TGTGCCAGCACCTGGGGGATCCGGCTTCAAAAGACTGAAGCTTTCTTT	TRBV12-3/TRBV12-4	TRBJ1-1	.	.
CASSLVGGLAGELETQYF	TGTGCCAGCAGCTTAGTCGGGGGTCTAGCGGGAGAATTGGAGACCCAGTACTTC	TRBV7-2	TRBJ2-5	.	TRBD2
CASSLARTLNYGYTF	TGTGCCAGCAGCTTAGCAAGGACCCTTAACTATGGCTACACCTTC	TRBV11-1	TRBJ1-2	.	.
CSARDRRVDQPQHF	TGCAGTGCTCGGGACAGGCGAGTAGATCAGCCCCAGCATTTT	TRBV20-1	TRBJ1-5	.	TRBD1
CASSSTGGISYEQYF	TGTGCCAGCAGTTCTACAGGGGGGATTTCCTACGAGCAGTACTTC	TRBV6-5	TRBJ2-7	many	TRBD1
CSAVTGHSYEQYF	TGCAGTGCAGTGACCGGGCACTCCTACGAGCAGTACTTC	TRBV20-1	TRBJ2-7	.	.
CASSLGDRGSSTDTQYF	TGCGCCAGCAGCTTGGGGGACAGGGGGTCGAGCACAGATACGCAGTATTTT	TRBV5-1	TRBJ2-3	.	TRBD1
CASSRLGGLAGVPKEETQYF	TGTGCCAGCAGCCGTTTAGGGGGACTAGCGGGGGTCCCGAAGGAAGAGACCCAGTACTTC	TRBV7-2	TRBJ2-5	few	TRBD2
CASSLSGTSGITDTQYF	TGTGCCAGCAGCTTATCCGGGACTAGCGGCATCACAGATACGCAGTATTTT	TRBV7-2	TRBJ2-3	many	TRBD2
CASSTRQQNTEAFF	TGTGCCAGCAGCACCAGACAGCAGAACACTGAAGCTTTCTTT	TRBV13	TRBJ1-1	.	.
CASSGTPKDNEQFF	TGTGCCAGCTCCGGGACACCCAAGGACAATGAGCAGTTCTTC	TRBV6-6	TRBJ2-1	.	.
CASSLERAEAFF	TGCGCCAGCAGCTTGGAGAGAGCTGAAGCTTTCTTT	TRBV5-1	TRBJ1-1	.	.
CASSLRGEDYEQYF	TGTGCCAGCAGCTTGCGAGGGGAGGACTACGAGCAGTACTTC	TRBV5-6	TRBJ2-7	few	.
CASSLTQASGTDTQYF	TGTGCCAGCAGCTTAACTCAAGCGTCGGGCACAGATACGCAGTATTTT	TRBV7-2	TRBJ2-3	few	.
CASSQERGRRTGELFF	TGTGCCAGCAGCCAAGAACGCGGGAGGCGGACGGGGGAGCTGTTTTTT	TRBV3-1	TRBJ2-2	.	TRBD2
CASSRSGVFSYEQYF	TGTGCCAGCAGTAGGAGCGGGGTGTTTTCCTACGAGCAGTACTTC	TRBV6-2/TRBV6-3	TRBJ2-7	.	TRBD2